These 20 T cell receptor beta chains came from one sample sequenced in a study of blood T cell repertoires in COVID-19. Clones were sequenced by immunoSEQ multiplex PCR, and TCRdb holds only the in-frame ones, with some missing. The data hold over 200,000 clones, with 65% to 90% observed a single time. Sequences were obtained from peripheral blood. The origin of the receptors is a human donor in a cohort sampled during active COVID-19.

The chain carries TRBV5-4 and TRBJ2-2; 8 bases match TRBD1. The CDR3 is 18 residues long. The V and J ends lost 5 bases and 5 bases, in that order; junction bases with no gene match: 17. Germline V CDR1 and CDR2: SGHNT, YYREEE (reference sequence). The CDR3 spells CASSFLPGQGRGTGELFF. In DNA, the CDR3 is TGTGCCAGCAGTTTCCTGCCCGGACAGGGTCGGGGTACCGGGGAGCTGTTTTTT.

This clone has only a few counts. The chain is built from TRBV5-1 and TRBJ2-7; 9 nucleotides align to TRBD2. The CDR3 sequence is 16 residues long. V shed 4 bases and J 4 bases; nucleotides not matched to a gene: 12. Germline V gene lookup returns CDR1 SGHRS and CDR2 YFSETQ. The CDR3 nucleotides are TGCGCCAGCAGCACCCAGGTGGCGGGAGGGCCTTACGAGCAGTACTTC. It is translated as CASSTQVAGGPYEQYF.

This clone was seen more than once but under ten times. V usage is TRBV2 and J usage is TRBJ1-2; no clear D. The CDR3 contains 12 residues. CDR1 and CDR2 from the germline V gene are SNHLY and FYNNEI. Trimming removed 8 bases at V and 3 bases at J, with 10 bases between. CDR3 region: CASSDTDYGYTF. As DNA, the CDR3 is TGTGCCAGCTCCGACACGGACTATGGCTACACCTTC.

This chain connects TRBV3-1 (or the pseudogene TRBV3-2) to TRBJ1-2; possible D gene TRBD1, 6 bases. V lost 4 bases, J lost 6 bases, and 15 bases lay in between. The CDR3 runs 14 residues. The germline CDR1 and CDR2 sequences are LGHDT and YNNKEL (reference sequence). This CDR3 reads CASSPWTDGDGYTF. The DNA for the CDR3 is TGTGCCAGCAGCCCCTGGACAGACGGGGATGGCTACACCTTC.

This clone was counted a single time. The chain links TRBV25-1 to TRBJ2-3; weak D call: TRBD2 (6 bases). Per germline, CDR1 MGHDK and CDR2 SYGVNS. The CDR3 is 15 residues long. The V and J ends lost 2 bases and 1 base respectively, with 10 bases between them. In DNA, the CDR3 is TGTGCCAGCAGTGAACACGGGAGTGGCACAGATACGCAGTATTTT. Translation gives CASSEHGSGTDTQYF. The full variable domain, completed using reference TRBV25-1 and TRBJ2-3, is EADIYQTPRYLVIGTGKKITLECSQTMGHDKMYWYQQDPGMELHLIHYSYGVNSTEKGDLSSESTVSRIRTEHFPLTLESARPSHTSQYLCASSEHGSGTDTQYFGPGTRLTVL.

Written as DNA, the CDR3 is TGTGCCACCAGTGACCCTACAGGGGGAAGCAATCAGCCCCAGCATTTT. Translation gives CATSDPTGGSNQPQHF. The V call is TRBV24-1, the J call TRBJ1-5; 8 bases line up with TRBD1. V shed 4 bases and J 1 base; nucleotides not matched to a gene: 5. The CDR3 runs to 16 residues. Germline V gives CDR1 KGHDR, CDR2 SFDVKD.

This clone was detected only a few times. The chain joins TRBV6-6 to TRBJ2-5; D is perhaps TRBD2 (6 bases). The germline V gene encodes CDR1 MNHNY and CDR2 SVGAGI (reference sequence). With 7 bases removed from V and 5 bases from J, the gap between germline ends came to 14 bases. The CDR3 runs 13 residues. As DNA, the CDR3 is TGTGCCAGCATCGGGGGAGGAGGGGAGACCCAGTACTTC. Its protein product is CASIGGGGETQYF.

This clone showed up just once. This chain joins TRBV28 and TRBJ2-7, with 10 nucleotides matching TRBD2. The trim removed 4 bases at V and 1 base at J, leaving 4 bases unmatched. Germline CDR1 is MDHEN and CDR2 is SYDVKM. CDR3 size: 15 residues. The CDR3 nucleotides read TGTGCCAGCAGTTCTCCGGGACTAGCGTCCTACGAGCAGTACTTC. Protein sequence: CASSSPGLASYEQYF.

The chain uses TRBV5-6 and TRBJ2-6, with TRBD1 matching 7 bases. V dropped 2 bases and J dropped 0; count of bases not matched to a gene: 11. Germline CDR1 reads SGHDT; CDR2 reads YYEEEE. The CDR3 has 19 residues. CDR3 nucleotide sequence: TGTGCCAGCAGCTTAAGGACAGGTCCTTATTACTCTGGGGCCAACGTCCTGACTTTC. As protein: CASSLRTGPYYSGANVLTF.

This chain joins TRBV5-1 and TRBJ1-1; no definite D call. V lost 4 bases to trimming and J lost 5 bases, with 12 bases between them. CDR1 and CDR2 (germline): SGHRS, YFSETQ. CDR3 length: 13 residues. This CDR3 is CASSPPIGTEAFF. The CDR3 bases are TGCGCCAGCAGCCCTCCTATCGGGACTGAAGCTTTCTTT.

The CDR3 nucleotides are TGTGCCAGCAGCGGAAGCGGGGGCTACAATGAGCAGTTCTTC. This sequence encodes CASSGSGGYNEQFF. This chain joins TRBV7-9 and TRBJ2-1, with 8 bases matching TRBD2. The CDR3 has 14 residues. The V segment lost 5 bases and the J segment 3 bases; nucleotides outside the gene matches: 3. Germline-derived CDR1 and CDR2 are SEHNR and FQNEAQ (reference sequence).

The chain uses TRBV5-1 and TRBJ2-7; 8 bases are a match to TRBD2. CDR1 is SGHRS and CDR2 is YFSETQ in the germline V gene. The CDR3 consists of 19 residues. V was clipped by 5 bases and J by 7 bases; unmatched bases: 26. The CDR3 region has the DNA TGCGCCAGCAGTGGGAGCGGGAGTATGAATACAGACCCAATGTGGGAGCAGTACTTC. Translating it yields CASSGSGSMNTDPMWEQYF.

J is TRBJ1-3 and V is TRBV5-1; 9 bases agree with TRBD1. Looked up from germline, CDR1 is SGHRS and CDR2 is YFSETQ. This CDR3 has 17 amino acids. Trimming took 3 bases from V and 1 from J; bases not matched to a gene: 8. CDR3 region: CASSSTDRGASGNTIYF. CDR3 nucleotide sequence: TGCGCCAGCAGCTCGACGGACAGGGGCGCGTCTGGAAACACCATATATTTT.

This clone has a single count. The chain combines TRBV6-2 or TRBV6-3 with TRBJ1-1; TRBD1 is a possible D gene (6 bases). Trimming shortened V by 0 bases and J by 1 base, and 6 bases separated the two germline ends. This CDR3 spans 14 amino acids. Germline V CDR1 and CDR2: MNHEY, SVGEGT. The DNA of the CDR3 is TGTGCCAGCAGTTACTCCAGGGGGAACACTGAAGCTTTCTTT. This codes for CASSYSRGNTEAFF.

The V gene is TRBV5-1, the J gene TRBJ2-7; D might be TRBD1 (6 bases). V lost 1 base and J lost 4, with 12 bases in between. The CDR3 consists of 14 residues. From germline, CDR1 is SGHRS and CDR2 YFSETQ. CDR3 region: CASSLTGIGYEQYF. CDR3 DNA sequence: TGCGCCAGCAGCTTGACAGGGATTGGGTACGAGCAGTACTTC. Full variable domain (rest looked up from reference TRBV5-1 and TRBJ2-7): KAGVTQTPRYLIKTRGQQVTLSCSPISGHRSVSWYQQTPGQGLQFLFEYFSETQRNKGNFPGRFSGRQFSNSRSEMNVSTLELGDSALYLCASSLTGIGYEQYFGPGTRLTVT.

The rearrangement links TRBV5-6 to TRBJ2-7; 10 nucleotides agree with TRBD1. V gave up 1 base and J gave up 2 bases; unmatched junction bases: 3. CDR1 SGHDT and CDR2 YYEEEE come from the germline V gene. The CDR3 loop spans 15 amino acids. The CDR3 is CASSLFGTGAYEQYF. The CDR3 DNA is TGTGCCAGCAGCTTGTTTGGGACAGGGGCCTACGAGCAGTACTTC.

The J gene is TRBJ1-2, the V gene TRBV12-3 or TRBV12-4, with TRBD1 identical over 8 bases. The CDR3 totals 13 residues. Germline trimming cut 7 bases from V and 7 bases from J; bases unmatched to any gene: 8. CDR3 sequence: CASNMAGGGGYTF. CDR3 DNA: TGTGCCAGCAACATGGCAGGGGGCGGTGGCTACACCTTC.

The rearrangement joins TRBV4-1 to TRBJ2-1; a weak D match, TRBD2 (5 bases). In germline, CDR1 is MGHRA, CDR2 YSYEKL. The CDR3 is 14 residues long. The germline V and J ends were trimmed by 2 bases and 6 bases, with 11 bases remaining between them. The CDR3 region is CASSQPTRSNEQFF. The CDR3 region has the DNA TGCGCCAGCAGCCAACCTACTAGGAGCAATGAGCAGTTCTTC.

This sequence joins TRBV28 and TRBJ2-7, with 9 bases aligning to TRBD2. Germline CDR1 reads MDHEN; CDR2 reads SYDVKM. The trim removed 1 base at V and 2 bases at J, leaving 3 bases unmatched. This CDR3 spans 15 amino acids. The DNA of the CDR3 is TGTGCCAGCAGTTTATATAGCGGGAGTACCTACGAGCAGTACTTC. Protein: CASSLYSGSTYEQYF.

The rearrangement links TRBV5-4 to TRBJ1-1; D is possibly TRBD1 (6 bases). Germline V gene sequence: CDR1 SGHNT, CDR2 YYREEE (reference sequence). The V end lost 2 bases, the J end lost 5 bases, and 13 bases lay between the germline ends. CDR3 size: 14 residues. In DNA form, the CDR3 reads TGTGCCAGCAGCTTACGGGGGGCGCGAACTGAAGCTTTCTTT. This codes for CASSLRGARTEAFF. The whole variable domain, filled in from reference TRBV5-4 and TRBJ1-1, reads ETGVTQSPTHLIKTRGQQVTLRCSSQSGHNTVSWYQQALGQGPQFIFQYYREEENGRGNFPPRFSGLQFPNYSSELNVNALELDDSALYLCASSLRGARTEAFFGQGTRLTVV.